Sequencing of this TCR beta chain was carried out in a study of blood T cell repertoires in COVID-19. The CDR3 spans 14 residues. V dropped 0 bases and J dropped 15; count of bases not matched to a gene: 12. The germline CDR1 and CDR2 sequences are SGHDT and YYEEEE. Data came from immunoSEQ multiplex PCR; TCRdb stores just in-frame clones and leaves some out. This table has some 200,000 clones, around 83% appearing once. Sequenced sample: peripheral blood. This TCR was sampled from a man in his fifties or sixties with active or convalescent COVID-19. The chain has TRBV5-6 and TRBJ2-4, with 7 bases fitting TRBD2. Here the CDR3 reads CASSLASGVPRRYF. As DNA, the CDR3 is TGTGCCAGCAGCTTGGCAAGCGGGGTCCCCCGTAGGTACTTC.